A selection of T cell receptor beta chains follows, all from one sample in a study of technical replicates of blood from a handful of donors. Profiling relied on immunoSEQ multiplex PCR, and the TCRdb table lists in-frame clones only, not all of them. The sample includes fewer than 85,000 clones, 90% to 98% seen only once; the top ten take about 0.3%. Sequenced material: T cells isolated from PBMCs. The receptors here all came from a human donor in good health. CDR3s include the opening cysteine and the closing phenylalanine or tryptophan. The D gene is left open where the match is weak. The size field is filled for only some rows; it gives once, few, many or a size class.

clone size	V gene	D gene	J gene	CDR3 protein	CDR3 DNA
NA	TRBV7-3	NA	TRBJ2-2	CASSLVGLTNTGELFF	TGTGCCAGCAGCTTGGTGGGACTTACGAACACCGGGGAGCTGTTTTTT
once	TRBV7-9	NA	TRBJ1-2	CASSPSWGHGYTF	TGTGCCAGCAGCCCATCTTGGGGGCACGGCTACACCTTC
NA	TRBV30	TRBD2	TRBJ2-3	CAWSSSGGTDTQYF	TGTGCCTGGAGTAGTAGCGGGGGCACAGATACGCAGTATTTT
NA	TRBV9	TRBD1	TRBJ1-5	CASSAETGRQPQHF	TGTGCCAGCAGCGCCGAGACAGGGCGTCAGCCCCAGCATTTT
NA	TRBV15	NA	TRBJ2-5	CATSRVREIETQYF	TGTGCCACCAGCAGAGTACGGGAGATAGAGACCCAGTACTTC
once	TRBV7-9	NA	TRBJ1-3	CASSALGTLSGNTIYF	TGTGCCAGCAGCGCCTTAGGGACTCTCTCTGGAAACACCATATATTTT
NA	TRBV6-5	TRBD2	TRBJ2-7	CASSYLGRSEQYF	TGTGCCAGCAGTTATCTCGGGAGGAGCGAGCAGTACTTC
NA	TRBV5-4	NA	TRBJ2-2	CASRPHSGESSGELFF	TGTGCCAGCAGGCCCCACTCCGGGGAATCGAGCGGGGAGCTGTTTTTT
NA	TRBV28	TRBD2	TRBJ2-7	CASRASGSYEQYF	TGTGCCAGCAGAGCTAGCGGGAGCTACGAGCAGTACTTC
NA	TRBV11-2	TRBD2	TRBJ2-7	CASSVRGGSYYEQYF	TGTGCCAGCAGCGTCCGGGGGGGGAGCTACTACGAGCAGTACTTC
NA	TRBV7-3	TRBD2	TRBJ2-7	CASSLGSPKGLAYEQYF	TGTGCCAGCAGCTTAGGTTCGCCTAAGGGACTAGCCTACGAGCAGTACTTC
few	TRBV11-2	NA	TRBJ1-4	CASSYRVLGQKLFF	TGTGCCAGCAGCTACAGGGTTTTGGGTCAAAAACTGTTTTTT
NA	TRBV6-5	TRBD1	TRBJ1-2	CASSLQGARGYTF	TGTGCCAGCAGCCTACAGGGGGCGCGGGGCTACACCTTC
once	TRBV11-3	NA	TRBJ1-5	CASSFGGYRNQPQHF	TGTGCCAGCAGCTTCGGAGGGTATCGCAATCAGCCCCAGCATTTT
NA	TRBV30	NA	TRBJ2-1	CAWRGSPYNEQFF	TGTGCCTGGAGAGGGAGCCCCTACAATGAGCAGTTCTTC
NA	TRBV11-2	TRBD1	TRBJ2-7	CASSPLTGLDEQYF	TGTGCCAGCAGCCCACTGACAGGGCTAGACGAGCAGTACTTC
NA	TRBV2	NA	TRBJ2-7	CASGHYEQYF	TGTGCCAGCGGACACTACGAGCAGTACTTC
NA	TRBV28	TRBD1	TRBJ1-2	CASSRSDRGGYTF	TGTGCCAGCAGCCGTTCGGACAGGGGCGGCTACACCTTC
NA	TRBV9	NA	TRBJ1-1	CASSDSGSPGTEAFF	TGTGCCAGCAGCGATTCAGGAAGTCCTGGCACTGAAGCTTTCTTT
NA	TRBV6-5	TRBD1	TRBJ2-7	CASSVAGTGFNEQYF	TGTGCCAGCAGCGTAGCCGGGACAGGGTTCAACGAGCAGTACTTC
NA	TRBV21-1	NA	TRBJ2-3	CASLTPGLAVITDTQYF	TGTGCCAGCCTTACTCCGGGACTAGCGGTTATCACAGATACGCAGTATTTT
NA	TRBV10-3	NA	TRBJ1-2	CAIRDNGYTF	TGTGCCATCAGGGACAATGGCTACACCTTC
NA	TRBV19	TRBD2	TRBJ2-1	CASRSGRGSYNEQFF	TGTGCCAGTAGGAGCGGGAGGGGCTCCTACAATGAGCAGTTCTTC
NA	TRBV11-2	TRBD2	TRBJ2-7	CASSLRLAGAYEQYF	TGTGCCAGCAGCCTAAGACTAGCGGGAGCATACGAGCAGTACTTC
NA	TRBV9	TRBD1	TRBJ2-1	CASSVGQGYEQFF	TGTGCCAGCAGCGTAGGACAGGGCTATGAGCAGTTCTTC
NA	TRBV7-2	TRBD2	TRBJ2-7	CASSFYGGNYEQYF	TGTGCCAGCAGCTTTTACGGGGGGAATTACGAGCAGTACTTC
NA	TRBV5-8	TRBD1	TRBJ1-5	CASSLRQGYSNQPQHF	TGTGCCAGCAGCTTACGACAGGGGTATAGCAATCAGCCCCAGCATTTT
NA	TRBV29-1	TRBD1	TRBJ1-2	CSAIRDRGQGYTF	TGCAGCGCCATCCGGGACAGGGGGCAAGGCTACACCTTC
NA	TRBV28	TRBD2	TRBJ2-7	CASNNGGYEQYF	TGTGCCAGCAACAACGGGGGGTACGAGCAGTACTTC
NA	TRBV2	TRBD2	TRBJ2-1	CASSKLAGGMEQFF	TGTGCCAGCAGTAAACTAGCGGGAGGCATGGAGCAGTTCTTC
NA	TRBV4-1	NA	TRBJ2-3	CASSQDRAVQGTDTQYF	TGCGCCAGCAGCCAAGATAGGGCGGTTCAGGGTACAGATACGCAGTATTTT
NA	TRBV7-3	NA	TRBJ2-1	CASSLSGNSYNEQFF	TGTGCCAGCAGCTTAAGCGGGAACTCCTACAATGAGCAGTTCTTC
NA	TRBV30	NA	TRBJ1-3	CAWSVAPEVGNTIYF	TGTGCCTGGAGTGTGGCCCCGGAGGTTGGAAACACCATATATTTT
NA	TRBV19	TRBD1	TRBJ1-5	CASCRDRDHQPQHF	TGTGCCAGCTGTAGAGACAGGGACCATCAGCCCCAGCATTTT
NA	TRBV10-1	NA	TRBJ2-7	CASSDPSGLVYEQYF	TGCGCCAGCAGTGACCCCTCGGGTCTAGTCTACGAGCAGTACTTC
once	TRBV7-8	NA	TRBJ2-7	CASSLGSQLVPTYEQYF	TGTGCCAGCAGCTTAGGTTCACAGCTTGTCCCCACCTACGAGCAGTACTTC
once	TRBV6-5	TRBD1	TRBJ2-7	CASRPGQGIHEQYF	TGTGCCAGCAGGCCGGGACAGGGGATCCACGAGCAGTACTTC
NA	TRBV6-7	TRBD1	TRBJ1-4	CASQGGGRVHKEKLFF	TGTGCCAGCCAAGGGGGCGGGAGGGTCCATAAGGAAAAACTGTTTTTT
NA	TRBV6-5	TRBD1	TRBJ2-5	CASSYSDRQETQYF	TGTGCCAGCAGTTACTCGGACAGGCAAGAGACCCAGTACTTC
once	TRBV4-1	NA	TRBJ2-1	CASSQDNRDYNEQFF	TGCGCCAGCAGCCAAGATAACCGGGACTACAATGAGCAGTTCTTC
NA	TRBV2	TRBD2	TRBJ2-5	CASGGSGIVVETQYF	TGTGCCAGCGGAGGGAGCGGGATAGTTGTGGAGACCCAGTACTTC